The 20 T cell receptor beta chains reported below all come from one sample, sequenced in a study of lung T cells in sarcoidosis with Löfgren's syndrome. A single record per CDR3 protein comes from TCRdb applying MiXCR to the reads. The table includes 3,000 or so distinct CDR3 sequences, roughly 27% detected once. The sequenced material came from CD4+ T cells from bronchoalveolar lavage. The source of these receptors is a human donor with sarcoidosis (Löfgren's syndrome or another form), or a control subject (not recorded which).

The CDR3 coding sequence is TGTGCCAGCACTTCCATAGGGTCTAACGAGCAGTACTTC. This gives the protein CASTSIGSNEQYF. The V call is TRBV6-6, the J call TRBJ2-7; no definite D call. V was shortened by 7 bases and J by 5 bases, with 15 bases between the two germline ends. This CDR3 comprises 13 residues. Germline-derived CDR1 and CDR2 are MNHNY and SVGAGI (reference sequence).

This clonotype is categorized as medium-sized (0.01 to 0.1%). This chain connects TRBV18 to TRBJ2-3, with unresolved D. The CDR3 sequence is 15 residues long. Deletions cut 2 bases from V and 2 bases from J, with 11 bases between. Germline CDR1 is KGHSH and CDR2 is LQKENI. The DNA of the CDR3 is TGTGCCAGCTCACCATCTCCCTACATCACAGATACGCAGTATTTT. This gives the protein CASSPSPYITDTQYF.

This clonotype was seen many times. The CDR3 DNA is TGTGCCAGCAGCCCTCATGGACAGGGACCTGAAGCTTTCTTT. It translates to CASSPHGQGPEAFF. The chain carries TRBV7-3 and TRBJ1-1; 8 bases match TRBD1. The CDR3 runs to 14 residues. The germline V gene encodes CDR1 SGHTA and CDR2 FQGTGA. Unmatched junction bases numbered 8, after V lost 5 bases and J lost 6 bases.

Remarks on this clonotype: The CDR3 carries no conserved terminal phenylalanine or tryptophan, so it likely arises from a read error. The chain combines TRBV28 with TRBJ2-5, with TRBD1 matching over 7 bases. CDR3 length equals 17 residues. V dropped 8 bases and J dropped 4; count of bases not matched to a gene: 19. The germline V gene has CDR1 MDHEN and CDR2 SYDVKM. The CDR3 DNA is TGTGCCAGCTCGCGTCCGGCGGCCAGGGGGAAGCGAGAGACCCAGTACCTC. Its translation is CASSRPAARGKRETQYL.

Regarding this clonotype: A much more abundant neighbour one base away suggests this may be a read error. The rearrangement joins TRBV19 to TRBJ1-5; D unresolved. The CDR3 spans 15 residues. V was shortened by 7 bases and J by 6 bases, with 19 bases between the two germline ends. The germline V gene encodes CDR1 LNHDA and CDR2 SQIVND (reference sequence). The CDR3 coding sequence is TGTGCCAGTATTATTTCCGGGAGACGGACTCAGCCCCAGCATTTT. Its protein is CASIISGRRTQPQHF.

This clonotype is large within its sample. The chain employs TRBV6-1 and TRBJ2-3, with D possibly TRBD1 on 6 matching bases. The CDR3 contains 15 residues. Germline values: CDR1 MNHNS, CDR2 SASEGT. The V end lost 5 bases, the J end lost 0 bases, and 12 bases lay between the germline ends. The CDR3 sequence: CASSSQGQSTDTQYF. CDR3 nucleotides: TGTGCCAGCAGTTCCCAAGGACAGAGCACAGATACGCAGTATTTT.

Relative to its sample, this clonotype is medium-sized. Relative to the germline gene, one junction end is altered; a read error may explain this. The gene calls are TRBV4-1 and TRBJ2-3; D may be TRBD1 (6 bases). Germline CDR1 reads MGHRA; CDR2 reads YSYEKL. The CDR3 loop spans 15 amino acids. The CDR3 nucleotides read TGCGCCAACAGCCAAGCGACAGGTAGCCCAGATACGCAGTATTTT. Protein: CANSQATGSPDTQYF.

Judged by abundance, this clonotype is medium-sized. The rearrangement joins TRBV19 to TRBJ2-5; perhaps D is TRBD1 or TRBD2 (5 bases each). Trimming removed 3 bases from V and 4 bases from J, with 15 bases in between. The CDR3 is 15 amino acids. Germline V gene sequence: CDR1 LNHDA, CDR2 SQIVND (reference sequence). CDR3 protein: CASSIVGARGETQYF. CDR3 DNA: TGTGCCAGTAGTATTGTCGGGGCACGAGGAGAGACCCAGTACTTC.

Notes on this clonotype: This clone may be a read error of a much larger clone one base away. This chain uses TRBV3-1 with TRBJ2-5; D is perhaps TRBD1 (6 bases). CDR3 length: 13 residues. Germline assignment: CDR1 LGHDT and CDR2 YNNKEL (reference sequence). V was cut by 4 bases and J by 7 bases, with 13 bases left in between. The CDR3 DNA reads as TGTGCCAGCAGCCCCTGCAGGGGTGCGACCCAGTACTTC. Translated: CASSPCRGATQYF.

By share of the sample, this clonotype is medium-sized (0.01 to 0.1%). The chain links TRBV7-9 to TRBJ1-2; D is uncertain. V lost 11 bases and J 3 bases, leaving 10 bases between the germline ends. CDR1 and CDR2 from the germline V gene are SEHNR and FQNEAQ (reference sequence). The CDR3 extends over 11 amino acids. The CDR3 region is CALTGDYGYTF. The CDR3 coding sequence is TGTGCCTTGACTGGGGACTATGGCTACACCTTC.

This clonotype ranks as medium-sized (0.01 to 0.1%). The J gene is TRBJ2-1, the V gene TRBV20-1, with 8 nucleotides matching TRBD2. Looked up from germline, CDR1 is DFQATT and CDR2 is SNEGSKA (reference sequence). V gave up 6 bases and J gave up 4 bases; unmatched junction bases: 2. The CDR3 runs 12 residues. DNA of the CDR3: TGCAGTGCCCAGCGGGAGTACAATGAGCAGTTCTTC. Translated: CSAQREYNEQFF.

In its sample, this clonotype is medium-sized. This chain links TRBV4-2 with TRBJ2-5; the D gene could be TRBD1 or TRBD2 (5 bases each). There are 16 residues in the CDR3. Looked up from germline, CDR1 is LGHNA and CDR2 is YNFKEQ. V was cut by 0 bases and J by 0 bases, with 11 bases left in between. The CDR3 sequence: CASSQDGTANQETQYF. In nucleotides, the CDR3 is TGTGCCAGCAGCCAAGATGGGACCGCTAACCAAGAGACCCAGTACTTC.

Worth noting for this clonotype: The junction departs from germline at one end; a sequencing error may be responsible. The rearrangement links TRBV15 to TRBJ1-1; D call uncertain. This CDR3 has 14 amino acids. Germline V gene sequence: CDR1 LNHNV, CDR2 YYDKDF (reference sequence). In DNA, the CDR3 is TGTGCCACCAGCAGAGCAAACACGAACACTGAAGATTTCTTT. It codes for CATSRANTNTEDFF.

This clonotype is termed large. The chain combines TRBV20-1 with TRBJ2-7; D is possibly TRBD2 (6 bases). The CDR3 sequence is 14 residues long. Germline V gene sequence: CDR1 DFQATT, CDR2 SNEGSKA (reference sequence). V was clipped by 6 bases and J by 9 bases, with 24 bases between them. CDR3 coding DNA: TGCAGTGCCGGGAGTTGGGCAGCTGGGTTAGGGCAGTACTTC. Protein sequence: CSAGSWAAGLGQYF.

This clonotype is medium-sized (0.01 to 0.1%) by share. The rearrangement links TRBV29-1 to TRBJ1-5; no firm D call. The CDR3 contains 13 residues. Germline lookup yields CDR1 SQVTM and CDR2 ANQGSEA. Trimming took 7 bases from V and 6 from J, leaving 16 bases between them. This CDR3 reads CSADLGRGQPQHF. CDR3 coding DNA: TGCAGCGCCGACTTAGGTCGGGGTCAGCCCCAGCATTTT.

The chain recombines TRBV11-3 with TRBJ2-2; D remains unclear. Germline assignment: CDR1 SGHNT and CDR2 YENEEA. V lost 5 bases to trimming and J lost 8 bases, with 15 bases between them. The CDR3 totals 14 residues. The CDR3 spells CASSPDRSAGELFF. The DNA for the CDR3 is TGTGCCAGCAGCCCCGACCGGTCAGCAGGGGAGCTGTTTTTT.

This clonotype has only a few counts. The chain combines TRBV9 with TRBJ2-2; D remains ambiguous. Trimming cost V 1 base and J 6 bases, with 7 bases left between them. Germline CDR1 is SGDLS and CDR2 is YYNGEE. CDR3 size: 13 residues. The CDR3 nucleotides read TGTGCCAGCAGCGTAAACGTCCCCGGGGAGCTGTTTTTT. Its protein product is CASSVNVPGELFF.

Regarding this clonotype: The CDR3 carries no conserved terminal phenylalanine or tryptophan, so it likely arises from a read error. It is unclear where the CDR3 begins or ends on the DNA, so no DNA is shown, and the CDR3 is as TCRdb lists it. This chain uses TRBV15 with TRBJ2-4. The CDR3 region is 16 residues in length, termini included. From germline, CDR1 is LNHNV and CDR2 YYDKDF (reference sequence). This CDR3 is CATSRDDSGSKNIRYP.

This clonotype is medium-sized (0.01 to 0.1%) by share. The chain is built from TRBV6-1 and TRBJ2-7; the D is unclear. The V end lost 6 bases, the J end lost 2 bases, and 17 bases lay between the germline ends. The CDR3 extends over 15 amino acids. Germline values: CDR1 MNHNS, CDR2 SASEGT. Written as DNA, the CDR3 is TGTGCCAGCAGCCTACAAACGGGTCTCGCCTACGAGCAGTACTTC. The encoded protein is CASSLQTGLAYEQYF.

By its share, this clonotype is medium-sized. The chain couples TRBV6-1 to TRBJ2-3; the match to TRBD1 covers 9 bases. The ends lost 6 bases at V and 1 base at J; junction bases unmatched: 2. This CDR3 spans 14 amino acids. Germline V lookup: CDR1 MNHNS, CDR2 SASEGT. The CDR3 loop is CASSRTGGTDTQYF. As DNA, the CDR3 is TGTGCCAGCAGCCGGACAGGGGGCACAGATACGCAGTATTTT.